These 20 T cell receptor beta chains came from one sample sequenced in a study of PD-1 blockade in classical Hodgkin lymphoma. Described time point: cycle 4 day 1 (C4D1), after more than 5 weeks of nivolumab. Every one of the patients relapsed after autologous stem cell transplantation (brentuximab vedotin exposure was variable). Generated by immunoSEQ multiplex PCR, the TCRdb table keeps only in-frame clones and is missing some. Here the sample spans over 50,000 clones, roughly 86% being singletons. The starting material was peripheral blood mononuclear cells (PBMCs), obtained before the fourth cycle of nivolumab. The source of these receptors is a human donor with classical Hodgkin lymphoma.

V gene TRBV28 combines with J gene TRBJ2-1; TRBD2 matches at 8 bases. This CDR3 has 16 residues. V gave up 7 bases and J gave up 2 bases; unmatched junction bases: 10. The germline gives CDR1 MDHEN, CDR2 SYDVKM. The CDR3 protein is CASKQPGGATYNEQFF. The CDR3 bases are TGTGCCAGCAAACAACCGGGGGGGGCGACCTACAATGAGCAGTTCTTC.

This clone occurred once. J is TRBJ2-3 and V is TRBV10-1, with TRBD2 identical over 12 bases. The ends lost 0 bases at V and 0 bases at J; junction bases unmatched: 4. The length of the CDR3 is 18 residues. The V gene's germline CDR1 is WNHNN and CDR2 SYGVQD (reference sequence). CDR3 sequence: CASSESRTSGGSTDTQYF. For the CDR3, the DNA is TGCGCCAGCAGTGAGTCAAGAACTAGCGGGGGGAGCACAGATACGCAGTATTTT.

In its sample, this clone ranks as medium-sized. This chain links TRBV27 with TRBJ2-2; D call uncertain. V gave up 1 base and J gave up 5 bases, with 8 bases separating them. CDR1 MNHEY and CDR2 SMNVEV come from the germline V gene (reference sequence). The CDR3 runs 14 residues. The CDR3 nucleotides read TGTGCCAGCAGTTTATTTCTGGGGACCGGGGAGCTGTTTTTT. Translation gives CASSLFLGTGELFF.

This clone was seen a handful of times. The chain employs TRBV6-5 and TRBJ2-4, with a weak D call TRBD2 (5 bases). The CDR3 has 14 amino acids. The germline V gene has CDR1 MNHEY and CDR2 SVGAGI. V shed 0 bases and J shed 10 bases, with 13 bases lying between them. In DNA form, the CDR3 reads TGTGCCAGCAGTTACTCAGCCGGGGAGAGGATTCAGTACTTC. This codes for CASSYSAGERIQYF.

The chain employs TRBV23-1 and TRBJ2-5; D gene uncertain. TRBV23-1 falls under the ORF class, with uncertain function. Trimming cost V 3 bases and J 0 bases, with 11 bases left between them. The CDR3 loop spans 15 amino acids. In DNA, the CDR3 is TGCGCCAGCAGTCACCTAAATAGGTACCAAGAGACCCAGTACTTC. This translates into CASSHLNRYQETQYF.

V and J are TRBV7-8 and TRBJ1-1; TRBD1 matches 8 bases. V lost 4 bases to trimming and J lost 11 bases; unmatched junction nucleotides: 9. CDR1 is SGHVS, CDR2 FQNEAQ, per germline. The CDR3 covers 13 residues. CDR3 sequence: CASSSEDRVDAFF. CDR3 coding DNA: TGTGCCAGCAGCTCAGAGGACAGGGTAGATGCTTTCTTT.

The J gene is TRBJ1-2, the V gene TRBV7-9; no definite D call. The CDR3 length is 16 residues. Trimming left V 2 bases short and J 4 bases short, with 17 bases between. Germline V gives CDR1 SEHNR, CDR2 FQNEAQ (reference sequence). The CDR3 here is CASSLKPAVFIYGYTF. The CDR3 region has the DNA TGTGCCAGCAGCTTAAAGCCCGCGGTTTTCATCTATGGCTACACCTTC.

J is TRBJ1-6 and V is TRBV7-6; the D gene is possibly TRBD1 (5 bases). Germline CDR1 SGHVS, CDR2 FNYEAQ. V shed 4 bases and J shed 7 bases, with 14 bases lying between them. The CDR3 is 15 amino acids. The CDR3 coding sequence is TGTGCCAGCAGCTCATCCCCGGCAGGGAATTCACCCCTCCACTTT. This sequence encodes CASSSSPAGNSPLHF.

V usage is TRBV5-6 and J usage is TRBJ2-3; 8 bases agree with TRBD2. This CDR3 comprises 17 residues. Germline V gene data show CDR1 as SGHDT and CDR2 as YYEEEE. V lost 2 bases to trimming and J lost 0 bases; unmatched junction nucleotides: 8. The CDR3 DNA reads TGTGCCAGCAGCTTTGCCATTAGCGGGGAGAGCACAGATACGCAGTATTTT. This encodes CASSFAISGESTDTQYF.

The chain uses TRBV10-3 and TRBJ2-5; 8 nucleotides align to TRBD1. The ends lost 10 bases at V and 4 bases at J; junction bases unmatched: 11. In germline, CDR1 is ENHRY, CDR2 SYGVKD. The CDR3 length is 14 residues. The CDR3 spells CATRQGQQGETQYF. Here the CDR3 DNA reads TGTGCCACACGACAGGGGCAGCAGGGAGAGACCCAGTACTTC.

This chain links TRBV7-3 with TRBJ2-7; D is possibly TRBD2 (5 bases). V gave up 5 bases and J gave up 0 bases, with 14 bases separating them. The CDR3 extends over 15 amino acids. Germline assignment: CDR1 SGHTA and CDR2 FQGTGA. CDR3 sequence: CASSPSAGVSYEQYF. CDR3 in DNA: TGTGCCAGCAGCCCCTCGGCGGGCGTCTCCTACGAGCAGTACTTC.

This clone is a singleton in its sample. In DNA form, the CDR3 reads TGCGCCAGCGGACTAGCGAGGAATGAGCAGTTCTTC. Its protein product is CASGLARNEQFF. This chain connects TRBV5-1 to TRBJ2-1; 9 bases fit TRBD2. Germline V gene sequence: CDR1 SGHRS, CDR2 YFSETQ. Germline trimming cut 7 bases from V and 7 bases from J; bases unmatched to any gene: 3. CDR3 size: 12 residues.

The chain joins TRBV9 to TRBJ2-3, with D maybe TRBD2 (7 bases). The V and J ends lost 3 bases and 4 bases respectively, with 18 bases between them. CDR1 and CDR2 from the germline V gene are SGDLS and YYNGEE. The CDR3 covers 16 residues. The CDR3: CASSALGGGQADTQYF. Written as DNA, the CDR3 is TGTGCCAGCAGCGCCTTGGGGGGGGGCCAAGCAGATACGCAGTATTTT. The full variable domain, in which reference TRBV9 and TRBJ2-3 provide the parts outside the CDR3, is DSGVTQTPKHLITATGQRVTLRCSPRSGDLSVYWYQQSLDQGLQFLIQYYNGEERAKGNILERFSAQQFPDLHSELNLSSLELGDSALYFCASSALGGGQADTQYFGPGTRLTVL.

This chain uses TRBV27 with TRBJ2-7; D remains unclear. V was trimmed by 8 bases and J by 1 base, leaving 15 bases between them. This CDR3 region has 14 residues. Germline V lookup: CDR1 MNHEY, CDR2 SMNVEV (reference sequence). The CDR3 loop is CASATWVGSYEQYF. DNA for the CDR3: TGTGCCAGCGCTACCTGGGTGGGGTCCTACGAGCAGTACTTC.

In this sample, this clone turned up once. The genes are TRBV27 and TRBJ2-3, with 7 bases aligning to TRBD2. V lost 8 bases to trimming and J lost 5 bases; unmatched junction nucleotides: 10. The CDR3 covers 14 residues. The V gene's germline CDR1 is MNHEY and CDR2 SMNVEV (reference sequence). Written as DNA, the CDR3 is TGTGCCAGCCTCTCGGCGGGAGCCCGAGATACGCAGTATTTT. It is translated as CASLSAGARDTQYF.

This sequence joins TRBV10-3 and TRBJ1-1, with a weak D call TRBD1 (5 bases). In germline, CDR1 is ENHRY, CDR2 SYGVKD. V gave up 7 bases and J gave up 3 bases, with 12 bases separating them. This CDR3 spans 13 amino acids. CDR3 region: CAIKPMGDTEAFF. In DNA form, the CDR3 reads TGTGCCATCAAACCCATGGGGGACACTGAAGCTTTCTTT.

The chain carries TRBV28 and TRBJ2-2, with 8 positions matching TRBD1. J lost 6 bases, V lost 5 bases, and 5 bases had no gene match. CDR3 length: 14 amino acids. The germline CDR1 and CDR2 sequences are MDHEN and SYDVKM. CDR3 coding DNA: TGTGCCAGCAGTCTTCAGGGGGCGGCCGGGGAGCTGTTTTTT. Its translation is CASSLQGAAGELFF.

The chain has TRBV5-4 and TRBJ2-4, with D maybe TRBD1 (5 bases). Germline lookup yields CDR1 SGHNT and CDR2 YYREEE (reference sequence). The CDR3 is 14 amino acids. The germline V and J ends were trimmed by 1 base and 7 bases, with 12 bases remaining between them. The CDR3 DNA is TGTGCCAGCAGCTTGCCGGCCAGGGCGAACATTCAGTACTTC. Amino acid sequence: CASSLPARANIQYF.

The sample holds one count of this clone. The chain is built from TRBV18 and TRBJ2-1; D perhaps matches TRBD2 (5 bases). This CDR3 comprises 13 residues. V shed 6 bases and J shed 9 bases, with 15 bases lying between them. Germline assignment: CDR1 KGHSH and CDR2 LQKENI. The CDR3 DNA follows: TGTGCCAGCTCCCCCGACGGCGGACTTGAGCAGTTCTTC. Protein: CASSPDGGLEQFF.

The V and J genes are TRBV15 and TRBJ2-2; D is possibly TRBD1 or TRBD2 (5 bases each). Trimming took 0 bases from V and 1 from J, leaving 6 bases between them. Per the germline V gene, CDR1 is LNHNV and CDR2 is YYDKDF (reference sequence). There are 15 residues in the CDR3. The CDR3 coding sequence is TGTGCCACCAGCAGAGAGAGGGGGAACACCGGGGAGCTGTTTTTT. This translates into CATSRERGNTGELFF. Supplemented by reference TRBV15 and TRBJ2-2, the full variable domain reads DAMVIQNPRYQVTQFGKPVTLSCSQTLNHNVMYWYQQKSSQAPKLLFHYYDKDFNNEADTPDNFQSRRPNTSFCFLDIRSPGLGDTAMYLCATSRERGNTGELFFGEGSRLTVL.